Each of the 21 T cell receptor beta chains below was sequenced from the same sample in a study of Ad26.COV2.S vaccination and SARS-CoV-2 variants. Assay used: immunoSEQ multiplex PCR; TCRdb lists only in-frame clones, some missing. Of roughly 460,000 clones in the sample, around 89% were seen once. Treatment in this sample: over 15 received Ad26.COV2.S at low or high dose, single or two shots; five or six received placebo; per-sample allocation not given. Specimens were obtained on day 63 following the first vaccine or placebo injection. The sequences come from peripheral blood, collected in a trial of Ad26.COV2.S vaccine versus placebo. The source of these receptors is a person aged 18-65 years who received the Ad26.COV2.S COVID-19 vaccine or a placebo.

This clone was found once. The rearrangement joins TRBV6-5 to TRBJ1-5, with D hard to call. This CDR3 is built from 13 residues. Per germline, CDR1 MNHEY and CDR2 SVGAGI. V dropped 5 bases and J dropped 3 bases, with 8 bases sitting between them. In nucleotides, the CDR3 is TGTGCCAGCAGTATAAACAACAATCAGCCCCAGCATTTT. This codes for CASSINNNQPQHF.

This clone appeared a few times. The chain links TRBV7-9 to TRBJ2-7; 7 bases fit TRBD2. The trim removed 5 bases at V and 3 bases at J, leaving 4 bases unmatched. The germline gives CDR1 SEHNR, CDR2 FQNEAQ (reference sequence). The CDR3 is 13 residues long. The CDR3 is CASSIAGVYEQYF. The CDR3 DNA reads as TGTGCCAGCAGCATCGCGGGGGTCTACGAGCAGTACTTC. Drawing the rest from reference TRBV7-9 and TRBJ2-7, the complete variable domain is DTGVSQNPRHKITKRGQNVTFRCDPISEHNRLYWYRQTLGQGPEFLTYFQNEAQLEKSRLLSDRFSAERPKGSFSTLEIQRTEQGDSAMYLCASSIAGVYEQYFGPGTRLTVT.

The chain carries TRBV13 and TRBJ2-3; 12 bases line up with TRBD2. The CDR3 sequence is 16 residues long. Per germline, CDR1 PRHDT and CDR2 FYEKMQ (reference sequence). The junction had 7 bases not matched to a gene; V was cut back by 5 bases and J by 4 bases. In DNA form, the CDR3 reads TGTGCCAGCAGCCCACGACTAGCGGGAGATCCAGATACGCAGTATTTT. Translating gives CASSPRLAGDPDTQYF.

V is TRBV5-1 and J is TRBJ1-2; D is unclear. Trimming shortened V by 0 bases and J by 2 bases, and 14 bases separated the two germline ends. This CDR3 is 16 amino acids long. Germline CDR1 and CDR2: SGHRS and YFSETQ. The CDR3 region is CASSLVTTEANYGYTF. As DNA, the CDR3 is TGCGCCAGCAGCTTGGTCACAACCGAGGCCAACTATGGCTACACCTTC.

The rearrangement links TRBV6-6 to TRBJ1-3; D remains unclear. V lost 5 bases to trimming and J lost 0 bases, with 8 bases between them. The CDR3 length is 14 residues. Germline CDR1 MNHNY, CDR2 SVGAGI (reference sequence). The DNA of the CDR3 is TGTGCCAGCAGTAGACCAGCCTCTGGAAACACCATATATTTT. It specifies CASSRPASGNTIYF.

Here the CDR3 reads CASSFGNYGYTF. The CDR3 DNA reads TGTGCCAGCAGTTTTGGAAACTATGGCTACACCTTC. The chain has TRBV28 and TRBJ1-2; no clear D. V was pared by 3 bases and J by 2 bases, with 4 bases between. Per germline, CDR1 MDHEN and CDR2 SYDVKM. This CDR3 comprises 12 residues.

The chain is built from TRBV25-1 and TRBJ1-1, with TRBD1 identical over 8 bases. This CDR3 is built from 13 residues. Germline V CDR1 and CDR2: MGHDK, SYGVNS. Trimming removed 5 bases from V and 7 bases from J; junction bases left unmatched: 6. In DNA, the CDR3 is TGTGCCAGCAGTACAGACAGGGGCGGTGAAGCTTTCTTT. It encodes CASSTDRGGEAFF.

This chain links TRBV13 with TRBJ1-1; 9 bases match TRBD1. CDR3 size: 15 residues. The germline V gene encodes CDR1 PRHDT and CDR2 FYEKMQ (reference sequence). The trim removed 5 bases at V and 5 bases at J, leaving 9 bases unmatched. For the CDR3, the DNA is TGTGCCAGCAGCCGTAACAATGACAGGGGGACTGAAGCTTTCTTT. Translating it yields CASSRNNDRGTEAFF. The full variable domain, rest sourced from reference TRBV13 and TRBJ1-1, is AAGVIQSPRHLIKEKRETATLKCYPIPRHDTVYWYQQGPGQDPQFLISFYEKMQSDKGSIPDRFSAQQFSDYHSELNMSSLELGDSALYFCASSRNNDRGTEAFFGQGTRLTVV.

This chain connects TRBV30 to TRBJ2-2, with TRBD1 matching over 9 bases. The ends lost 2 bases at V and 5 bases at J; junction bases unmatched: 6. From germline, CDR1 is GTSNPN and CDR2 SVGIG (reference sequence). The CDR3 consists of 15 residues. CDR3 sequence: CAWSRDRAGTGELFF. As DNA, the CDR3 is TGTGCCTGGAGTCGGGACAGGGCGGGAACCGGGGAGCTGTTTTTT.

The chain carries TRBV7-3 and TRBJ2-1; the D gene is possibly TRBD2 (6 bases). The CDR3 consists of 15 residues. V was clipped by 1 base and J by 1 base, with 8 bases between them. CDR1 is SGHTA and CDR2 is FQGTGA in the germline V gene. This CDR3 reads CASSLSGESYNEQFF. The CDR3 coding sequence is TGTGCCAGCAGCTTAAGCGGGGAATCCTACAATGAGCAGTTCTTC.

This clone was picked up a small number of times. The rearrangement joins TRBV4-3 to TRBJ1-3, with D uncertain. V dropped 1 base and J dropped 4 bases, with 14 bases sitting between them. CDR1 and CDR2 (germline): LGHNA, YSLEER. CDR3 length: 16 residues. The CDR3 bases are TGCGCCAGCAGCCAAGGACGAAGGGATGGCGGAAACACCATATATTTT. As protein: CASSQGRRDGGNTIYF.

The chain combines TRBV28 with TRBJ2-7; perhaps TRBD2 as D (6 bases). CDR1 and CDR2 from the germline V gene are MDHEN and SYDVKM. Trimming removed 3 bases from V and 5 bases from J, with 14 bases in between. The CDR3 loop spans 14 amino acids. The CDR3 coding sequence is TGTGCCAGCAGTTTCCGCCTAGCGAGGGACGAGCAGTACTTC. This gives the protein CASSFRLARDEQYF.

The chain employs TRBV2 and TRBJ1-2, with no clear D. The CDR3 runs 12 residues. The V end was cut by 8 bases, the J end by 8 bases, with 15 bases between. Looked up from germline, CDR1 is SNHLY and CDR2 is FYNNEI. The CDR3 sequence: CASLDPGLGYTF. CDR3 DNA: TGTGCCAGCCTAGATCCGGGGTTGGGCTACACCTTC.

Worth noting for this clone: The junction does not match germline at one end; this may be a read error. The J gene is TRBJ1-2, the V gene TRBV7-9; tentatively, D is TRBD1 (5 bases). The germline V gene has CDR1 SEHNR and CDR2 FQNEAQ (reference sequence). The CDR3 contains 13 residues. CDR3 region: CASSLGDGGAVSF. CDR3 coding DNA: TGTGCCAGCAGCTTAGGAGATGGGGGTGCTGTTTCTTTC. Variable domain in full (rest from reference TRBV7-9 and TRBJ1-2): DTGVSQNPRHKITKRGQNVTFRCDPISEHNRLYWYRQTLGQGPEFLTYFQNEAQLEKSRLLSDRFSAERPKGSFSTLEIQRTEQGDSAMYLCASSLGDGGAVSFGSGTRLTVV.

V and J are TRBV28 and TRBJ2-7, with TRBD1 identical over 9 bases. V was clipped by 8 bases and J by 7 bases; unmatched bases: 15. CDR1 is MDHEN, CDR2 SYDVKM, per germline. This CDR3 spans 15 amino acids. The CDR3 DNA sequence: TGTGCCAGCCATGCCCCGGGACAGGGAACATGGGAGCAGTACTTC. Translated: CASHAPGQGTWEQYF.

V gene TRBV6-5 combines with J gene TRBJ1-5; D gene unclear. V shed 2 bases and J shed 1 base, with 9 bases lying between them. Germline-derived CDR1 and CDR2 are MNHEY and SVGAGI. The CDR3 loop spans 15 amino acids. The CDR3 spells CASSYEGFSNQPQHF. CDR3 nucleotide sequence: TGTGCCAGCAGTTACGAAGGGTTCAGCAATCAGCCCCAGCATTTT.

The chain joins TRBV19 to TRBJ1-4, with TRBD1 identical over 7 bases. The germline CDR1 and CDR2 sequences are LNHDA and SQIVND (reference sequence). The V and J ends lost 3 bases and 8 bases, in that order; junction bases with no gene match: 3. The CDR3 is 13 amino acids. CDR3 DNA sequence: TGTGCCAGTAGTATGCGCAGGGGGGAAAAACTGTTTTTT. As protein: CASSMRRGEKLFF. The whole variable domain, remainder taken from reference TRBV19 and TRBJ1-4, is DGGITQSPKYLFRKEGQNVTLSCEQNLNHDAMYWYRQDPGQGLRLIYYSQIVNDFQKGDIAEGYSVSREKKESFPLTVTSAQKNPTAFYLCASSMRRGEKLFFGSGTQLSVL.

This chain connects TRBV4-1 to TRBJ1-2; TRBD1 agrees at 9 bases. V gave up 2 bases and J gave up 7 bases; unmatched junction bases: 5. The germline V gene has CDR1 MGHRA and CDR2 YSYEKL. The CDR3 has 14 residues. The CDR3 region is CASSQRQGGGGYTF. CDR3 in DNA: TGCGCCAGCAGCCAAAGACAGGGGGGAGGTGGCTACACCTTC.

The V call is TRBV7-2, the J call TRBJ2-1; 7 bases fit TRBD2. Trimming cost V 2 bases and J 9 bases; bases outside gene matches: 7. CDR1 is SGHTA, CDR2 FQGNSA, per germline. The CDR3 is made up of 14 amino acids. CDR3 bases: TGTGCCAGCAGCTTACTCCTGCGGGAGAGTGAGCAGTTCTTC. Translating gives CASSLLLRESEQFF.

The V gene is TRBV6-5, the J gene TRBJ1-1, with no clear D. Germline V gene lookup returns CDR1 MNHEY and CDR2 SVGAGI. CDR3 length equals 15 residues. V dropped 0 bases and J dropped 4 bases, with 12 bases sitting between them. CDR3 loop: CASSYSRGGSTEAFF. The DNA for the CDR3 is TGTGCCAGCAGTTACTCGCGGGGAGGTAGCACTGAAGCTTTCTTT.

The CDR3 sequence is CASSLPSTSGGYEQYF. CDR3 DNA sequence: TGTGCCAGCAGCTTACCCAGTACCAGCGGGGGCTACGAGCAGTACTTC. The chain links TRBV11-1 to TRBJ2-7, with 8 bases aligning to TRBD2. Germline loops: CDR1 SGHAT, CDR2 FQDESV (reference sequence). The CDR3 sequence is 16 residues long. V shed 2 bases, J shed 3 bases, and the junction held 9 bases outside the gene matches.